Presented here are 25 T cell receptor beta chains from one specimen sequenced in a study of CD8 T cells in ankylosing spondylitis. In TCRdb, the 5' RACE reads were re-called with MiXCR into one record per CDR3 protein. The sample lists 300,000 to 350,000 distinct CDR3 sequences, more than 9% occurring once. Sequencing used blood, either unsorted or a sorted T cell fraction (not recorded which). All receptors come from a female donor with ankylosing spondylitis or in good health (not recorded which).

This clonotype showed up many times. The chain recombines TRBV7-6 with TRBJ1-5; D not resolved. In germline, CDR1 is SGHVS, CDR2 FNYEAQ. Trimming pared 1 base from V and 7 bases from J, leaving 8 bases between. The CDR3 sequence is 13 residues long. Written as DNA, the CDR3 is TGTGCCAGCAGCTTAGGAAGAGGACAGCCCCAGCATTTT. Translated, it gives CASSLGRGQPQHF. Based on the CDR3 plus reference TRBV7-6 and TRBJ1-5, the full variable domain is GAGVSQSPRYKVTKRGQDVALRCDPISGHVSLYWYRQALGQGPEFLTYFNYEAQQDKSGLPNDRFSAERPEGSISTLTIQRTEQRDSAMYRCASSLGRGQPQHFGDGTRLSIL.

This clonotype has a count of ten or more. The genes are TRBV20-1 and TRBJ1-6, with 8 bases lining up with TRBD1. Germline V CDR1 and CDR2: DFQATT, SNEGSKA (reference sequence). The CDR3 length is 14 residues. Trimming cost V 2 bases and J 9 bases; bases outside gene matches: 6. In DNA form, the CDR3 reads TGCAGTGCTAGACTGACAGGGGCCAGTTCACCCCTCCACTTT. Residues: CSARLTGASSPLHF.

This clonotype was detected only a few times. The V call is TRBV9, the J call TRBJ2-1; 10 bases agree with TRBD2. The germline gives CDR1 SGDLS, CDR2 YYNGEE. This CDR3 is 16 amino acids long. The V gene end was trimmed by 0 bases and the J gene end by 8 bases; junction bases not matched to a gene: 8. CDR3 amino acids: CASSVGTSGVGDEQFF. The CDR3 DNA is TGTGCCAGCAGCGTAGGAACTAGCGGGGTCGGGGATGAGCAGTTCTTC.

The chain couples TRBV10-3 to TRBJ2-3; TRBD2 aligns across 11 bases. The trim removed 7 bases at V and 6 bases at J, leaving 3 bases unmatched. This CDR3 is built from 13 residues. Germline CDR1 reads ENHRY; CDR2 reads SYGVKD. The chain's CDR3 is CAIKLAGDDTQYF. The CDR3 DNA reads TGTGCCATCAAACTAGCGGGAGATGATACGCAGTATTTT.

Only a few counts were recorded for this clonotype. The V call is TRBV20-1, the J call TRBJ2-3, with D possibly called TRBD1 or TRBD2 (5 bases each). CDR1 and CDR2 (germline): DFQATT, SNEGSKA (reference sequence). V lost 0 bases, J lost 0 bases, and 19 bases lay in between. This CDR3 is built from 18 residues. Here the CDR3 DNA reads TGCAGTGCTAGAGATCAACGCCCTCCCGGGGCAAGCACAGATACGCAGTATTTT. Residues: CSARDQRPPGASTDTQYF.

This clonotype was recorded at least ten times. V gene TRBV20-1 combines with J gene TRBJ1-5; D call uncertain. The V and J ends lost 5 bases and 3 bases respectively, with 11 bases between them. Germline V gene sequence: CDR1 DFQATT, CDR2 SNEGSKA (reference sequence). This CDR3 has 13 residues. CDR3 region: CSAGRPYNQPQHF. CDR3 nucleotides: TGCAGTGCTGGCAGACCTTACAATCAGCCCCAGCATTTT.

This clonotype was counted between two and nine times. This chain joins TRBV7-2 and TRBJ2-6, with 7 bases aligning to TRBD2. Germline V CDR1 and CDR2: SGHTA, FQGNSA. J lost 1 base, V lost 3 bases, and 0 bases had no gene match. There are 15 residues in the CDR3. The CDR3 region is CASSLRESGANVLTF. The DNA for the CDR3 is TGTGCCAGCAGCTTGCGGGAGTCTGGGGCCAACGTCCTGACTTTC.

In its sample, this clonotype was seen many times. The chain uses TRBV5-1 and TRBJ2-1; D unclear. Germline V gives CDR1 SGHRS, CDR2 YFSETQ. Trimming removed 4 bases from V and 3 bases from J, with 14 bases in between. The CDR3 loop spans 15 amino acids. The CDR3 here is CASSERDRNYNEQFF. The CDR3, as DNA: TGCGCCAGCAGCGAAAGAGATAGGAACTACAATGAGCAGTTCTTC.

V and J are TRBV5-5 and TRBJ2-7; tentative D call: TRBD2 (6 bases). The V end was cut by 3 bases, the J end by 2 bases, with 12 bases between. Germline values: CDR1 SGHKS, CDR2 YYEKEE (reference sequence). CDR3 size: 14 residues. CDR3 coding DNA: TGTGCCAGCAGCTGGGGGGACGGTCCCTACGAGCAGTACTTC. Translated, it gives CASSWGDGPYEQYF.

The chain combines TRBV3-1 with TRBJ1-6; no firm D call. Germline assignment: CDR1 LGHDT and CDR2 YNNKEL (reference sequence). The germline V and J ends were trimmed by 2 bases and 12 bases, with 8 bases remaining between them. The CDR3 is 12 residues long. CDR3 coding DNA: TGTGCCAGCAGCCAATCGGAGGGACCCCTCCACTTT. This gives the protein CASSQSEGPLHF.

This clonotype was detected ten times or more. The chain employs TRBV5-1 and TRBJ1-1; TRBD1 matches at 8 bases. This CDR3 spans 15 amino acids. Germline assignment: CDR1 SGHRS and CDR2 YFSETQ. V lost 3 bases, J lost 1 base, and 5 bases stayed unmatched. CDR3 sequence reads: CASSSQGGRNTEAFF. The CDR3 DNA sequence: TGCGCCAGCAGCTCACAGGGGGGAAGGAACACTGAAGCTTTCTTT.

This clonotype was detected many times. This sequence joins TRBV28 and TRBJ2-1, with 10 positions matching TRBD2. The CDR3 loop spans 15 amino acids. Germline trimming cut 2 bases from V and 6 bases from J; bases unmatched to any gene: 4. The germline V gene encodes CDR1 MDHEN and CDR2 SYDVKM. The CDR3, as DNA: TGTGCCAGCAGTTTAAGCGGGAGGGAGACCAATGAGCAGTTCTTC. Protein product: CASSLSGRETNEQFF.

This clonotype was seen many times. The chain is built from TRBV27 and TRBJ1-1; TRBD1 is a possible D gene (5 bases). Germline V gene sequence: CDR1 MNHEY, CDR2 SMNVEV (reference sequence). The V end was cut by 0 bases, the J end by 12 bases, with 14 bases between. This CDR3 contains 13 residues. The chain's CDR3 is CASSLSGGIGSFF. CDR3 bases: TGTGCCAGCAGTTTATCGGGGGGTATTGGGTCTTTCTTT.

The sample holds many counts of this clonotype. V gene TRBV10-3 combines with J gene TRBJ2-6; D tentatively fits TRBD1 or TRBD2 (5 bases each). The V end lost 7 bases, the J end lost 2 bases, and 12 bases lay between the germline ends. The CDR3 is 15 residues long. Germline values: CDR1 ENHRY, CDR2 SYGVKD. The CDR3 nucleotides are TGTGCCATCACCGAAGTGGGGGCTGGGGCCAACGTCCTGACTTTC. The encoded protein is CAITEVGAGANVLTF.

This clonotype was seen a few times. The V gene is TRBV7-8, the J gene TRBJ1-6; D unclear. In germline, CDR1 is SGHVS, CDR2 FQNEAQ. The CDR3 extends over 18 amino acids. The V end lost 4 bases, the J end lost 4 bases, and 20 bases lay between the germline ends. CDR3 in amino acids: CASSSEGGPSGYNSPLHF. The CDR3 nucleotides are TGTGCCAGCAGCTCCGAGGGCGGGCCCTCGGGTTATAATTCACCCCTCCACTTT.

This clonotype was seen ten or more times. V usage is TRBV24-1 and J usage is TRBJ2-1, with TRBD1 matching over 9 bases. Germline CDR1 KGHDR, CDR2 SFDVKD. Germline trimming cut 3 bases from V and 8 bases from J; bases unmatched to any gene: 7. The CDR3 has 15 residues. As DNA, the CDR3 is TGTGCCACCAGTGATGCCGGGACAGGGTTGTATGAGCAGTTCTTC. Translating it yields CATSDAGTGLYEQFF.

This CDR3 is CASSLDLTGGRNEQFF. CDR3 DNA: TGTGCCAGCAGCCTAGATCTGACGGGAGGGCGGAATGAGCAGTTCTTC. The J gene is TRBJ2-1, the V gene TRBV4-2; 8 nucleotides line up with TRBD2. Germline assignment: CDR1 LGHNA and CDR2 YNFKEQ. The CDR3 is 16 amino acids. V lost 4 bases to trimming and J lost 7 bases; unmatched junction nucleotides: 12.

The chain couples TRBV7-9 to TRBJ2-1; 9 nucleotides line up with TRBD2. With V trimmed by 5 bases and J by 8 bases, 10 bases remained unmatched. Germline V gene sequence: CDR1 SEHNR, CDR2 FQNEAQ (reference sequence). The CDR3 has 15 residues. The CDR3 here is CASSLGGTSLHEQFF. In DNA form, the CDR3 reads TGTGCCAGCAGCCTAGGCGGGACTAGCCTCCATGAGCAGTTCTTC.

CDR3 coding DNA: TGCGCCAGCCAAGTTGGGGGTCAATATGAGCAGTTCTTC. This translates into CASQVGGQYEQFF. The rearrangement uses TRBV5-1 and TRBJ2-1, with D perhaps assigned TRBD1 or TRBD2 (5 bases each). The V end was cut by 7 bases, the J end by 8 bases, with 16 bases between. The CDR3 loop spans 13 amino acids. Germline loops: CDR1 SGHRS, CDR2 YFSETQ.

This clonotype was counted ten times or more. The V call is TRBV3-1, the J call TRBJ2-7; D gene unclear. The CDR3 consists of 13 residues. Germline V gene lookup returns CDR1 LGHDT and CDR2 YNNKEL (reference sequence). Trimming left V 0 bases short and J 4 bases short, with 7 bases between. The CDR3 spells CASSQDGVYEQYF. Here the CDR3 DNA reads TGTGCCAGCAGCCAAGACGGCGTATACGAGCAGTACTTC.

This clonotype came up many times. The chain combines TRBV28 with TRBJ1-1; D gene uncertain. Trimming removed 1 base at V and 8 bases at J, with 14 bases between. CDR1 is MDHEN and CDR2 is SYDVKM in the germline V gene. This CDR3 has 14 residues. The chain's CDR3 is CASSLSSAIAEAFF. The CDR3 nucleotides are TGTGCCAGCAGTTTATCGTCCGCCATAGCAGAAGCTTTCTTT.

Note on this clonotype: Just one base apart from a much larger clone, this may be a read error. The chain couples TRBV10-1 to TRBJ1-1; D uncertain. Trimming cost V 0 bases and J 0 bases, with 14 bases left between them. CDR1 WNHNN and CDR2 SYGVQD come from the germline V gene (reference sequence). The CDR3 contains 17 residues. CDR3 region: CASSESTARLMNTEAFF. DNA of the CDR3: TGCGCCAGCAGTGAGTCCACAGCCAGACTAATGAACACTGAAGCTTTCTTT.

This clonotype has only a few counts. The chain couples TRBV7-6 to TRBJ2-2; 7 positions match TRBD1. V dropped 5 bases and J dropped 8; count of bases not matched to a gene: 14. The CDR3 is 16 residues long. Germline CDR1 reads SGHVS; CDR2 reads FNYEAQ. In DNA form, the CDR3 reads TGTGCCAGCAGCCATAGGGGACGGATGGACAGGGGGGAGCTGTTTTTT. It yields the protein CASSHRGRMDRGELFF. Filled out from reference TRBV7-6 and TRBJ2-2, the complete variable domain reads GAGVSQSPRYKVTKRGQDVALRCDPISGHVSLYWYRQALGQGPEFLTYFNYEAQQDKSGLPNDRFSAERPEGSISTLTIQRTEQRDSAMYRCASSHRGRMDRGELFFGEGSRLTVL.

This clonotype was recorded at least ten times. This sequence joins TRBV5-6 and TRBJ2-3; D is perhaps TRBD1 (5 bases). This CDR3 has 12 residues. Between the trimmed V and J ends, which lost 4 bases and 6 bases, there was a span of 9 bases. Germline V gene lookup returns CDR1 SGHDT and CDR2 YYEEEE. This chain's CDR3 is CASSAGRDTQYF. As DNA, the CDR3 is TGTGCCAGCAGCGCAGGGCGGGATACGCAGTATTTT.

The V and J genes are TRBV20-1 and TRBJ2-1, with 13 bases that match TRBD2. The V gene's germline CDR1 is DFQATT and CDR2 SNEGSKA (reference sequence). The trim removed 6 bases at V and 0 bases at J, leaving 2 bases unmatched. The length of the CDR3 is 15 residues. The CDR3 coding sequence is TGCAGTGCGACTAGCGGGGGGAGCTCCTACAATGAGCAGTTCTTC. Translated, it gives CSATSGGSSYNEQFF.